This TCR beta chain emerged from a study of blood T cells in healthy people across ages. Study summary: There was about one barcoded beta molecule captured by template switching per two T cells.

V dropped 5 bases and J dropped 1; count of bases not matched to a gene: 5. Germline lookup yields CDR1 SGHNT and CDR2 YENEEA. The CDR3 is 16 residues long. A word on this clonotype: The antigen is not known.

Notes on the study in general: Higher diversity and more naive CD4+ cells were features of long-lived donors, compared to aged donors.

A J-beta primer mix and a sample-barcoded 5' primer were used in a second PCR of about 7 to 11 cycles. MiXCR, run by TCRdb on the 5' RACE reads, gives a single entry per CDR3 protein. This table holds 750,000 to 950,000 distinct CDR3 sequences, just under 30% found once. Isolation yielded PBMCs, at least 7 million per sample, in every case. The same data also went into a second study, on T cells of mothers and their children. In that study: Every mother supplied over 8 million TCR beta CDR3 reads and every child some 2.7 million.

The specimen sequenced was blood. The chain combines TRBV11-3 with TRBJ2-1; 10 bases match TRBD2. This TCR came from a woman aged 40 to 55 in good health. The CDR3 bases are TGTGCCAGCAGCCCCAGGACTAGCGGATCCTACAATGAGCAGTTCTTC. Amino acids: CASSPRTSGSYNEQFF.